This T cell receptor beta chain was documented in a study of T cell responses to AZD1222 COVID-19 vaccine. Libraries were prepared by immunoSEQ multiplex PCR; TCRdb keeps only in-frame clonotypes and omits some of them. The data show 95,000 to 150,000 clones, 90% seen once. This clone was counted a single time. Trimming took off 0 bases at V and 5 bases at J, with 8 bases between the two ends. The germline CDR1 and CDR2 sequences are SGHNT and YYREEE (reference sequence). This CDR3 region has 13 residues. This sample comprised peripheral blood, obtained on day 0 of AZD1222 vaccination. This sequence was found in an adult in good health. The V gene is TRBV5-4, the J gene TRBJ1-2, with D perhaps TRBD1 (5 bases). For the CDR3, the DNA is TGTGCCAGCAGCTTGGATTCAGGGTATGGCTACACCTTC. It is translated as CASSLDSGYGYTF.